Each of the 32 T cell receptor beta chains below was sequenced from the same sample in a study of Graves' ophthalmopathy and Graves' hyperthyroidism (dated by TCRdb to 2016 to 2019). These reads were obtained on an Illumina HiSeq 2000. TCR beta CDR3 regions were amplified from RNA transcripts for repertoire sequencing. The first round of RT-PCR was done with HTBI primers and the Qiagen OneStep RT-PCR kit, and was followed by a second round of multiplex PCR, then size selection and purification. The public reads were run again by TCRdb, first through fastp at Q25 and then through MiXCR, and only productive beta chains were kept. Rows merge per CDR3 protein into single entries with the most common DNA and genes. For this sample the table gives about 550,000 distinct CDR3 sequences, of which approximately 37% were detected only once. Of the sample, about 4.2% is held by the ten largest clones. The sample comprised peripheral blood or thyroid tissue (not recorded which). Receptors originate from an adult man with Graves' hyperthyroidism.

This clonotype was counted many times. V gene TRBV6-6 combines with J gene TRBJ1-5, with 10 bases identical to TRBD1. The CDR3 has 16 amino acids. Germline loops: CDR1 MNHNY, CDR2 SVGAGI (reference sequence). J lost 3 bases, V lost 5 bases, and 7 bases had no gene match. CDR3 loop: CASSPRQGAINQPQHF. The DNA for the CDR3 is TGTGCCAGCAGTCCACGACAGGGGGCCATCAATCAGCCCCAGCATTTT.

CDR3 in DNA: TGTGCCAGCAGCCAAGGGAGGGTGGGAACATGGAGGGAGCAGTACTTC. Protein sequence: CASSQGRVGTWREQYF. The chain combines TRBV7-9 with TRBJ2-7, with 7 bases aligning to TRBD2. J gave up 7 bases and V 5 bases, and 17 bases lay outside the gene matches. There are 16 residues in the CDR3. CDR1 and CDR2 from the germline V gene are SEHNR and FQNEAQ (reference sequence).

The chain has TRBV20-1 and TRBJ1-1, with D maybe TRBD1 (5 bases). This CDR3 contains 10 residues. Trimming took 1 base from V and 10 from J, leaving 7 bases between them. Germline values: CDR1 DFQATT, CDR2 SNEGSKA (reference sequence). The CDR3 coding sequence is TGCAGTGCTAGAGTGGGGGTAGCTTTCTTT. It translates to CSARVGVAFF.

The table lists this clonotype with a few counts. The chain joins TRBV3-1 to TRBJ1-2; no definite D call. Germline-derived CDR1 and CDR2 are LGHDT and YNNKEL (reference sequence). The CDR3 consists of 13 residues. Trimming removed 0 bases at V and 0 bases at J, with 2 bases between. The CDR3 loop is CASSQDANYGYTF. In DNA form, the CDR3 reads TGTGCCAGCAGCCAAGATGCTAACTATGGCTACACCTTC.

This clonotype has at least ten counts. The rearrangement links TRBV5-1 to TRBJ1-1; D may be TRBD1 (6 bases). Trimming took off 0 bases at V and 4 bases at J, with 10 bases between the two ends. The CDR3 totals 14 residues. Germline V gene data show CDR1 as SGHRS and CDR2 as YFSETQ. DNA for the CDR3: TGCGCCAGCAGCTTGGTATCAGGGGCCACTGAAGCTTTCTTT. Translating it yields CASSLVSGATEAFF.

The chain employs TRBV12-3 or TRBV12-4 and TRBJ1-2; D is undetermined. The CDR3 totals 12 residues. Trimming stripped 1 base from V and 10 bases from J, with 10 bases between. CDR3 loop: CASSLGLAAYTF. CDR3 DNA sequence: TGTGCCAGCAGTTTAGGTCTAGCGGCCTACACCTTC.

This clonotype was observed many times. J is TRBJ1-4 and V is TRBV20-1; 10 bases are a match to TRBD1. The germline gives CDR1 DFQATT, CDR2 SNEGSKA (reference sequence). Trimming at V came to 0 bases and at J to 6 bases, leaving 4 bases not matched to a gene. The CDR3 consists of 15 residues. CDR3 sequence: CSARELGTGDEKLFF. The CDR3 DNA reads as TGCAGTGCTAGAGAGTTGGGGACAGGGGATGAAAAACTGTTTTTT.

This clonotype appeared many times. The rearrangement joins TRBV19 to TRBJ1-1; D remains unclear. Germline V CDR1 and CDR2: LNHDA, SQIVND (reference sequence). The V gene lost 1 base and the J gene lost 1 base, with 10 bases spanning the gap. The CDR3 totals 15 residues. The CDR3 reads CASSIAAAGNTEAFF. CDR3 bases: TGTGCCAGTAGTATAGCCGCCGCAGGGAACACTGAAGCTTTCTTT.

The chain has TRBV24-1 and TRBJ1-5, with no clear D. The CDR3 length is 15 residues. Trimming pared 0 bases from V and 7 bases from J, leaving 12 bases between. The germline CDR1 and CDR2 sequences are KGHDR and SFDVKD. The CDR3 protein is CATSDLGQREQPQHF. The CDR3 nucleotides are TGTGCCACCAGTGATTTGGGGCAGAGAGAGCAGCCCCAGCATTTT.

The chain carries TRBV11-1 and TRBJ1-1; TRBD1 agrees at 7 bases. Germline V gives CDR1 SGHAT, CDR2 FQDESV (reference sequence). V trimming: 7 bases; J trimming: 5 bases; junction bases outside the gene matches: 7. This CDR3 is built from 13 residues. In DNA, the CDR3 is TGTGCCAGCAATTACAGGGGCTCGACTGAAGCTTTCTTT. Amino acids: CASNYRGSTEAFF.

The chain recombines TRBV7-9 with TRBJ2-7, with 8 nucleotides matching TRBD2. The V segment lost 5 bases and the J segment 5 bases; nucleotides outside the gene matches: 14. CDR3 size: 16 residues. The germline gives CDR1 SEHNR, CDR2 FQNEAQ (reference sequence). CDR3 in DNA: TGTGCCAGCAGCCAAGGACTACGGGGACTAGTGAACGAGCAGTACTTC. Translation gives CASSQGLRGLVNEQYF.

For the CDR3, the DNA is TGCGCCAGCAGCTGGGGACAGGGTGGCGATGAAAAACTGTTTTTT. It yields the protein CASSWGQGGDEKLFF. V gene TRBV5-1 combines with J gene TRBJ1-4, with 9 bases aligning to TRBD1. Germline loops: CDR1 SGHRS, CDR2 YFSETQ. After removal of 3 bases from V and 6 bases from J, the junction contained 6 bases not matched to a gene. The CDR3 length is 15 residues.

This clonotype was picked up many times. The rearrangement uses TRBV19 and TRBJ1-5; possibly TRBD1 for D (5 bases). Germline V gene data show CDR1 as LNHDA and CDR2 as SQIVND (reference sequence). Trimming left V 3 bases short and J 3 bases short, with 9 bases between. This CDR3 is built from 14 residues. The CDR3 reads CASSIGRVNQPQHF. The CDR3 coding sequence is TGTGCCAGTAGTATCGGCAGGGTCAATCAGCCCCAGCATTTT.

Ten or more counts support this clonotype. The genes are TRBV7-2 and TRBJ2-5; D is unclear. The CDR3 contains 15 residues. Germline V gene lookup returns CDR1 SGHTA and CDR2 FQGNSA. Trimming left V 1 base short and J 3 bases short, with 12 bases between. DNA of the CDR3: TGTGCCAGCAGCTTAGACCAGGCGGTTGAAGAGACCCAGTACTTC. Its translation is CASSLDQAVEETQYF.

The chain uses TRBV3-1 and TRBJ2-7, with D unresolved. Trimming left V 1 base short and J 6 bases short, with 7 bases between. The germline V gene has CDR1 LGHDT and CDR2 YNNKEL (reference sequence). The CDR3 is made up of 12 amino acids. This CDR3 is CASSQVGFEQYF. CDR3 DNA sequence: TGTGCCAGCAGCCAAGTCGGGTTCGAGCAGTACTTC.

This clonotype was detected ten times or more. V is TRBV19 and J is TRBJ1-2; D unresolved. V dropped 4 bases and J dropped 7 bases, with 7 bases sitting between them. The CDR3 contains 11 residues. CDR1 is LNHDA and CDR2 is SQIVND in the germline V gene (reference sequence). In DNA, the CDR3 is TGTGCCAGTAGTACCCCCCTTGGCTACACCTTC. Protein: CASSTPLGYTF.

The J gene is TRBJ2-6, the V gene TRBV2; 9 bases fit TRBD1. The CDR3 extends over 16 amino acids. The V gene end was trimmed by 3 bases and the J gene end by 4 bases; junction bases not matched to a gene: 4. Germline V gives CDR1 SNHLY, CDR2 FYNNEI. CDR3 in DNA: TGTGCCAGCAGTGATACAGGGGGCGAAGGGGCCAACGTCCTGACTTTC. It is translated as CASSDTGGEGANVLTF.

This clonotype has ten or more counts. The CDR3 loop reads CSATSSGGAGDEQYF. As DNA, the CDR3 is TGCAGTGCTACCTCAAGCGGGGGGGCCGGAGACGAGCAGTACTTC. The V gene is TRBV20-1, the J gene TRBJ2-7, with TRBD2 matching over 10 bases. Trimming took 4 bases from V and 5 from J; bases not matched to a gene: 11. The CDR3 consists of 15 residues. CDR1 is DFQATT, CDR2 SNEGSKA, per germline (reference sequence).

This clonotype came up many times. The J gene is TRBJ1-2, the V gene TRBV7-9; D not resolved. Germline-derived CDR1 and CDR2 are SEHNR and FQNEAQ (reference sequence). The CDR3 contains 13 residues. Trimming cost V 2 bases and J 5 bases, with 9 bases left between them. CDR3 DNA: TGTGCCAGCAGCTTATTTGGATCTTATGGCTACACCTTC. This gives the protein CASSLFGSYGYTF. The variable domain in full, completed from reference TRBV7-9 and TRBJ1-2, reads DTGVSQNPRHKITKRGQNVTFRCDPISEHNRLYWYRQTLGQGPEFLTYFQNEAQLEKSRLLSDRFSAERPKGSFSTLEIQRTEQGDSAMYLCASSLFGSYGYTFGSGTRLTVV.

A word on this clonotype: A much larger clone differs from this one at a single base, so this may be a read error. The chain employs TRBV7-9 and TRBJ1-1; D remains ambiguous. Trimming took off 4 bases at V and 1 base at J, with 16 bases between the two ends. The CDR3 covers 16 residues. Germline CDR1 SEHNR, CDR2 FQNEAQ (reference sequence). This CDR3 is CASSSASGVANTEAFF. The CDR3 nucleotides are TGTGCCAGCAGCTCCGCGAGTGGGGTGGCGAACACTGAAGCTTTCTTT.

V gene TRBV29-1 combines with J gene TRBJ1-1; no definite D call. Looked up from germline, CDR1 is SQVTM and CDR2 is ANQGSEA. CDR3 length equals 10 residues. Between the trimmed V and J ends, which lost 8 bases and 7 bases, there was a span of 11 bases. The CDR3 spells CSLSGSEAFF. The DNA of the CDR3 is TGCAGCTTATCGGGCAGTGAAGCTTTCTTT.

The chain uses TRBV24-1 and TRBJ2-1; a possible D gene is TRBD2 (5 bases). Germline assignment: CDR1 KGHDR and CDR2 SFDVKD. This CDR3 is 13 amino acids long. V was trimmed by 4 bases and J by 6 bases, leaving 9 bases between them. Here the CDR3 DNA reads TGTGCCACCAGTGACTCCACTAGCAATGAGCAGTTCTTC. Translated: CATSDSTSNEQFF.

This clonotype was seen repeatedly, ten times or more. DNA for the CDR3: TGTGCCAGCAAAGTTCTCGCCAAAGCTTTCTTT. It yields the protein CASKVLAKAFF. The chain is built from TRBV28 and TRBJ1-1; no reliable D call. V lost 7 bases, J lost 9 bases, and 12 bases lay in between. This CDR3 region has 11 residues. CDR1 is MDHEN, CDR2 SYDVKM, per germline.

This clonotype has at least ten counts. The V call is TRBV7-9, the J call TRBJ2-7; 11 bases map to TRBD1. The germline gives CDR1 SEHNR, CDR2 FQNEAQ (reference sequence). J lost 7 bases, V lost 1 base, and 6 bases had no gene match. This CDR3 is 15 amino acids long. CDR3 loop: CASSLGGQGAGEQYF. CDR3 coding DNA: TGTGCCAGCAGCTTAGGTGGACAGGGGGCCGGAGAGCAGTACTTC.

The chain carries TRBV7-2 and TRBJ1-4; weak D call: TRBD1 (6 bases). The CDR3 is 16 residues long. V was cut by 2 bases and J by 4 bases, with 14 bases left in between. Germline lookup yields CDR1 SGHTA and CDR2 FQGNSA. The CDR3 region has the DNA TGTGCCAGCAGCTTATCTGGGGGCGCCAATAATGAAAAACTGTTTTTT. It specifies CASSLSGGANNEKLFF. Using reference TRBV7-2 and TRBJ1-4 for the parts outside the CDR3, the full variable domain is GAGVSQSPSNKVTEKGKDVELRCDPISGHTALYWYRQSLGQGLEFLIYFQGNSAPDKSGLPSDRFSAERTGGSVSTLTIQRTQQEDSAVYLCASSLSGGANNEKLFFGSGTQLSVL.

This clonotype was seen a few times. The chain has TRBV20-1 and TRBJ2-6, with 15 bases that match TRBD2. The CDR3 runs to 20 residues. J lost 0 bases, V lost 1 base, and 7 bases had no gene match. The germline V gene encodes CDR1 DFQATT and CDR2 SNEGSKA (reference sequence). CDR3 nucleotide sequence: TGCAGTGCTAGAGGGTTTGGGACTAGCGGGGGGTCCTCTGGGGCCAACGTCCTGACTTTC. Its translation: CSARGFGTSGGSSGANVLTF.

The V gene is TRBV24-1, the J gene TRBJ2-6; the match to TRBD1 covers 12 bases. V shed 0 bases, J shed 3 bases, and the junction held 5 bases outside the gene matches. The CDR3 sequence is 19 residues long. Germline V CDR1 and CDR2: KGHDR, SFDVKD. CDR3 coding DNA: TGTGCCACCAGTGATTTGTACGGGACAGGGGGCGATGGGGCCAACGTCCTGACTTTC. Amino acids: CATSDLYGTGGDGANVLTF.

The sample holds many counts of this clonotype. CDR3: CASSDSPGQGRGLYGYTF. CDR3 nucleotides: TGTGCCAGCAGCGACTCGCCGGGACAGGGAAGGGGACTCTATGGCTACACCTTC. The J gene is TRBJ1-2, the V gene TRBV9, with TRBD1 matching over 9 bases. Germline CDR1 and CDR2: SGDLS and YYNGEE. The CDR3 has 18 residues. With V trimmed by 3 bases and J by 4 bases, 16 bases remained unmatched.

CDR3 DNA: TGTGCCAGCAGTTTTTGGCGACCGAACACCGGGGAGCTGTTTTTT. Encoded protein: CASSFWRPNTGELFF. The chain employs TRBV12-3 or TRBV12-4 and TRBJ2-2; D call uncertain. Deletions cut 3 bases from V and 0 bases from J, with 8 bases between. This CDR3 is 15 amino acids long.

The chain recombines TRBV9 with TRBJ2-1, with a tentative D call TRBD2 (5 bases). The CDR3 loop spans 14 amino acids. The germline gives CDR1 SGDLS, CDR2 YYNGEE. V gave up 2 bases and J gave up 7 bases, with 13 bases separating them. CDR3 loop: CASSVHGKANEQFF. CDR3 sequence (DNA): TGTGCCAGCAGCGTCCACGGGAAGGCGAATGAGCAGTTCTTC.

J is TRBJ2-5 and V is TRBV24-1; 7 bases match TRBD1. The DNA matches TRBJ2-1 better at its end, which makes the J call doubtful. CDR3 length: 15 amino acids. From germline, CDR1 is KGHDR and CDR2 SFDVKD. CDR3 sequence reads: CATSDFGTAVDEQFF. CDR3 sequence (DNA): TGTGCCACCAGTGATTTTGGGACAGCGGTGGATGAGCAGTTCTTC.

CDR3 nucleotide sequence: TGCAGTTACACCGGGCTAGGGTCTTATGGCTACACCTTC. Amino acid sequence: CSYTGLGSYGYTF. The gene calls are TRBV20-1 and TRBJ1-2, with no clear D. Looked up from germline, CDR1 is DFQATT and CDR2 is SNEGSKA (reference sequence). This CDR3 contains 13 residues. V shed 8 bases and J shed 5 bases, with 18 bases lying between them.